One sample yielded the 7 T cell receptor beta chains listed below, sequenced in a study of CD8 T cells in Susac syndrome. RNA was extracted with the RNeasy kit, and a quantity of about 0.45 to 1 ug was reverse transcribed using random hexamers. Using its own MiXCR run on the immunoSEQ multiplex PCR reads, TCRdb lists one record per CDR3 protein. The sample carries a few hundred thousand distinct CDR3 sequences, 92% recorded once. Sample: CD8+ T cells from PBMCs. These TCRs come from a human donor with multiple sclerosis.

The chain uses TRBV4-3 and TRBJ2-7; possibly TRBD2 for D (6 bases). CDR1 is LGHNA and CDR2 is YSLEER in the germline V gene. The CDR3 extends over 16 amino acids. The V and J ends lost 1 base and 7 bases respectively, with 20 bases between them. The CDR3 region is CASSQVLSGVNREQYF. In nucleotides, the CDR3 is TGCGCCAGCAGCCAAGTTCTTTCGGGAGTTAATCGGGAGCAGTACTTC.

The CDR3 here is CASNPHREANYGYTF. The CDR3 DNA reads as TGTGCCAGCAACCCACACAGGGAGGCTAACTATGGCTACACCTTC. The V call is TRBV2, the J call TRBJ1-2, with D perhaps matching TRBD1 (6 bases). The CDR3 spans 15 residues. V was pared by 7 bases and J by 0 bases, with 15 bases between. Germline CDR1 SNHLY, CDR2 FYNNEI.

In DNA form, the CDR3 reads TGTGCCAGCACCACCAACCCTCTAGGACCTGGCACAGATACGCAGTATTTT. Protein: CASTTNPLGPGTDTQYF. The genes are TRBV3-1 and TRBJ2-3; D remains ambiguous. The germline V and J ends were trimmed by 7 bases and 1 base, with 21 bases remaining between them. This CDR3 comprises 17 residues. Germline V lookup: CDR1 LGHDT, CDR2 YNNKEL (reference sequence).

The rearrangement uses TRBV9 and TRBJ2-5, with a possible D match to TRBD1 (6 bases). Germline V gene sequence: CDR1 SGDLS, CDR2 YYNGEE. Deletions cut 3 bases from V and 1 base from J, with 10 bases between. The CDR3 runs 14 residues. As DNA, the CDR3 is TGTGCCAGCAGCGACACAGGGTCCCAAGAGACCCAGTACTTC. Its protein product is CASSDTGSQETQYF.

The chain joins TRBV5-6 to TRBJ2-1; D is ambiguous. Germline CDR1 SGHDT, CDR2 YYEEEE. V shed 0 bases and J shed 7 bases, with 11 bases lying between them. The CDR3 spans 14 residues. Written as DNA, the CDR3 is TGTGCCAGCAGCTTGGGGCTCCCTGGTAATGAGCAGTTCTTC. Translation: CASSLGLPGNEQFF.

The rearrangement links TRBV24-1 to TRBJ2-1; tentatively, D is TRBD2 (6 bases). Germline values: CDR1 KGHDR, CDR2 SFDVKD. V shed 2 bases and J shed 5 bases, with 12 bases lying between them. CDR3 length: 15 residues. CDR3 sequence (DNA): TGTGCCACCAGTGATTGGACTACACAAGACAATGAGCAGTTCTTC. Translating it yields CATSDWTTQDNEQFF.

This rearrangement joins TRBV20-1 to TRBJ2-7; 9 bases map to TRBD2. Germline V gene lookup returns CDR1 DFQATT and CDR2 SNEGSKA (reference sequence). The CDR3 has 13 amino acids. Losses at the gene ends were 3 bases for V and 7 bases for J; bases not matched to a gene: 7. In nucleotides, the CDR3 is TGCAGTGCTAGTTCCAGCGGGGGGATGGAGCAGTACTTC. It translates to CSASSSGGMEQYF.